This T cell receptor beta chain was recorded in a study of immune evolution from preneoplasia to lung adenocarcinoma. Study results and caveats: Normal lung had the highest top T cell clone frequencies.

Concerning this clone itself: Its antigen remains unidentified.

V shed 0 bases and J 6 bases; nucleotides not matched to a gene: 6. The CDR3 is made up of 16 amino acids. From germline, CDR1 is SGHVS and CDR2 FNYEAQ. Sequencing was performed with immunoSEQ multiplex PCR; in TCRdb, only in-frame clones are kept and a portion is missing. The sample yields 8,000 to 9,500 clones, roughly 79% seen once. The TCR comes from a person between 60 and 79 years old with lung adenocarcinoma. The rearrangement joins TRBV7-6 to TRBJ2-1; the match to TRBD2 covers 9 bases. Sequencing was done on a sample of FFPE adjacent normal lung tissue. The CDR3 nucleotides read TGTGCCAGCAGCTTAGCGCCAGCGGGGGGTTCCAATGAGCAGTTCTTC. Translation: CASSLAPAGGSNEQFF.